This entry features one T cell receptor (beta chain) sequence. Its matching antigen is unknown. Profiling relied on immunoSEQ multiplex PCR, and the TCRdb table lists in-frame clones only, not all of them. In the table there are around 100,000 clones, roughly 90% of which are singletons. CDR3 length: 17 amino acids. V lost 3 bases to trimming and J lost 4 bases, with 22 bases between them. CDR1 is LNHNV and CDR2 is YYDKDF in the germline V gene (reference sequence). This sample was included in a study of OX40 agonist ivuxolimab in advanced cancers. Study summary: Patients were treated with ivuxolimab, an agonistic anti-OX40 (CD134) antibody. Three patients got partial responses; one had hepatocellular carcinoma and two had cutaneous melanoma. Study-level results: The CD4+ and CD8+ T cells in the blood had expanded clonally by week 6 at 0.1 to 3.0 mg/kg.

J is TRBJ2-7 and V is TRBV15, with D uncertain. Material: CD4+ or CD8+ T cells sorted from blood, obtained in a trial of the OX40 agonist ivuxolimab. The receptor was isolated from an adult with an advanced solid tumor such as melanoma, head and neck, liver or kidney cancer. This CDR3 is CATSSGEVGSSIYEQYF. The CDR3 region has the DNA TGTGCCACCAGCAGTGGCGAGGTCGGCAGCAGTATTTACGAGCAGTACTTC.